This TCR beta chain was captured in a study of shared clonotypes between healthy human individuals. Replicate sorted-subset PCRs were loaded with roughly 200 ng DNA, 30,000 or so T cell genomes. Sequencing was performed with immunoSEQ multiplex PCR; in TCRdb, only in-frame clones are kept and a portion is missing. This table holds some 1,100,000 clones, roughly 74% found once. Splitting the CD4+ cells yielded a CD45RA+ naive subset and a CD45RA-negative memory subset. Per germline, CDR1 MDHEN and CDR2 SYDVKM. This CDR3 has 15 residues. V was pared by 3 bases and J by 4 bases, with 13 bases between. This chain links TRBV28 with TRBJ1-5; a possible D gene is TRBD1 (5 bases). Sequenced material: memory CD4+ T cells from PBMCs. Specified subset: CD45RA-negative fraction. The TCR comes from a man aged 18-30 years in good health. Some clones in this sample may be carry-over from other donors' samples. The chain's CDR3 is CASSFYGRGNQPQHF. The CDR3 nucleotides read TGTGCCAGCAGTTTTTATGGACGGGGGAATCAGCCCCAGCATTTT. The variable domain in full, with the rest retrieved from reference TRBV28 and TRBJ1-5, is DVKVTQSSRYLVKRTGEKVFLECVQDMDHENMFWYRQDPGLGLRLIYFSYDVKMKEKGDIPEGYSVSREKKERFSLILESASTNQTSMYLCASSFYGRGNQPQHFGDGTRLSIL.